The source of this T cell receptor (beta chain) is a study of blood T cell repertoires in COVID-19. In the study overall: Sample material is recorded as cDNA or gDNA derived from T cells, B-cell-depleted T cells, or PBMCs.

Cohorts were assigned according to the clinical history that participants reported. CDR1 and CDR2 from the germline V gene are MDHEN and SYDVKM. The CDR3 runs to 15 residues. Deletions cut 3 bases from V and 3 bases from J, with 12 bases between. Original data processing: Amplification of reference gene primers was used by the study to estimate nucleated cell counts. The repertoire was sequenced with immunoSEQ multiplex PCR; TCRdb's copy has only in-frame clones and lacks some. Clonal size and the V and J genes are those of that table, whereas D and trimming came from the DNA. The repertoire holds 150,000 or so clones, with 82% as singletons.

This receptor was identified in a man in his 60s who had recovered from COVID-19. Sequencing used PBMCs or T cells enriched from blood (not recorded which). The chain uses TRBV28 and TRBJ1-5; D possibly corresponds to TRBD1 (6 bases). The CDR3 DNA reads TGTGCCAGCAGTTTTTTGGACAGACTCAATCAGCCCCAGCATTTT. It yields the protein CASSFLDRLNQPQHF.